The 6 T cell receptor beta chains below were found in one sample sequenced in a study of blood T cell repertoires in COVID-19. Clones were read by immunoSEQ multiplex PCR, and TCRdb kept only the in-frame ones, dropping some. The profile shows tens of thousands of clones, about 92% of them singletons. The specimen was peripheral blood. The origin of the receptors is a human donor in a cohort sampled during active COVID-19.

The rearrangement uses TRBV18 and TRBJ2-4; the D gene is possibly TRBD2 (6 bases). Germline V gene data show CDR1 as KGHSH and CDR2 as LQKENI. This CDR3 has 14 residues. Deletions cut 0 bases from V and 7 bases from J, with 10 bases between. CDR3 residues: CASSPPTSSNIQYF. The CDR3 DNA follows: TGTGCCAGCTCACCACCGACTAGTTCGAACATTCAGTACTTC.

V is TRBV11-2 and J is TRBJ2-3; tentatively, D is TRBD2 (6 bases). The CDR3 is 18 residues long. CDR1 and CDR2 (germline): SGHAT, FQNNGV. V was trimmed by 5 bases and J by 5 bases, leaving 26 bases between them. CDR3 nucleotide sequence: TGTGCCAGCAGCGGCAGAAGGGGTAGCGGTAGTTCTCGAGATACGCAGTATTTT. It is translated as CASSGRRGSGSSRDTQYF.

The genes are TRBV4-1 and TRBJ1-5, with D perhaps TRBD1 (5 bases). The germline V and J ends were trimmed by 2 bases and 7 bases, with 12 bases remaining between them. The CDR3 has 14 amino acids. The V gene's germline CDR1 is MGHRA and CDR2 YSYEKL. As DNA, the CDR3 is TGCGCCAGCAGCCAATCCAGGGCGGGACAGCCCCAGCATTTT. This encodes CASSQSRAGQPQHF.

This chain links TRBV5-6 with TRBJ1-1; 9 bases line up with TRBD1. V lost 4 bases to trimming and J lost 6 bases; unmatched junction nucleotides: 4. Germline V gene data show CDR1 as SGHDT and CDR2 as YYEEEE. The length of the CDR3 is 13 residues. CDR3 coding DNA: TGTGCCAGCAGCGCTGGGACAGGGTCTGAAGCTTTCTTT. It codes for CASSAGTGSEAFF.

The rearrangement uses TRBV6-1 and TRBJ1-1; maybe TRBD1 (5 bases). The CDR3 covers 16 residues. Per germline, CDR1 MNHNS and CDR2 SASEGT. V lost 3 bases and J 0 bases, leaving 14 bases between the germline ends. The CDR3 sequence is CASSDDRGGVNTEAFF. The CDR3 region has the DNA TGTGCCAGCAGTGACGACCGGGGGGGGGTGAACACTGAAGCTTTCTTT.

This clone was seen once. J is TRBJ1-5 and V is TRBV9; D not certain. CDR1 is SGDLS, CDR2 YYNGEE, per germline. CDR3 length: 13 amino acids. V lost 2 bases, J lost 1 base, and 4 bases lay in between. The CDR3 nucleotides are TGTGCCAGCAGCGTCTCGAGCAATCAGCCCCAGCATTTT. Protein: CASSVSSNQPQHF.